This T cell receptor (beta chain) was found in a study of Ad26.COV2.S vaccination and SARS-CoV-2 variants. The germline CDR1 and CDR2 sequences are LNHDA and SQIVND (reference sequence). There are 14 residues in the CDR3. Trimming took off 7 bases at V and 7 bases at J, with 16 bases between the two ends. Using immunoSEQ multiplex PCR, the repertoire was profiled, and TCRdb retains in-frame clones only, with some absent. The data contain 350,000 to 450,000 clones, 80% to 95% of them singletons. This clone was detected only a few times. Documented treatment: about 20 received Ad26.COV2.S at low or high dose, single or two shots; 5 received placebo; per-sample allocation not given. Day 63 after the first vaccine or placebo injection was the time point for sampling.

The chain recombines TRBV19 with TRBJ2-2, with D perhaps assigned TRBD1 or TRBD2 (6 bases each). This sequence was found in a person aged 18-65 years who received the Ad26.COV2.S COVID-19 vaccine or a placebo. Sequenced material: peripheral blood, taken in a trial of Ad26.COV2.S vaccine versus placebo. As DNA, the CDR3 is TGTGCCAGTAACGAGGGGGGCATAGACGGGGAGCTGTTTTTT. It codes for CASNEGGIDGELFF.